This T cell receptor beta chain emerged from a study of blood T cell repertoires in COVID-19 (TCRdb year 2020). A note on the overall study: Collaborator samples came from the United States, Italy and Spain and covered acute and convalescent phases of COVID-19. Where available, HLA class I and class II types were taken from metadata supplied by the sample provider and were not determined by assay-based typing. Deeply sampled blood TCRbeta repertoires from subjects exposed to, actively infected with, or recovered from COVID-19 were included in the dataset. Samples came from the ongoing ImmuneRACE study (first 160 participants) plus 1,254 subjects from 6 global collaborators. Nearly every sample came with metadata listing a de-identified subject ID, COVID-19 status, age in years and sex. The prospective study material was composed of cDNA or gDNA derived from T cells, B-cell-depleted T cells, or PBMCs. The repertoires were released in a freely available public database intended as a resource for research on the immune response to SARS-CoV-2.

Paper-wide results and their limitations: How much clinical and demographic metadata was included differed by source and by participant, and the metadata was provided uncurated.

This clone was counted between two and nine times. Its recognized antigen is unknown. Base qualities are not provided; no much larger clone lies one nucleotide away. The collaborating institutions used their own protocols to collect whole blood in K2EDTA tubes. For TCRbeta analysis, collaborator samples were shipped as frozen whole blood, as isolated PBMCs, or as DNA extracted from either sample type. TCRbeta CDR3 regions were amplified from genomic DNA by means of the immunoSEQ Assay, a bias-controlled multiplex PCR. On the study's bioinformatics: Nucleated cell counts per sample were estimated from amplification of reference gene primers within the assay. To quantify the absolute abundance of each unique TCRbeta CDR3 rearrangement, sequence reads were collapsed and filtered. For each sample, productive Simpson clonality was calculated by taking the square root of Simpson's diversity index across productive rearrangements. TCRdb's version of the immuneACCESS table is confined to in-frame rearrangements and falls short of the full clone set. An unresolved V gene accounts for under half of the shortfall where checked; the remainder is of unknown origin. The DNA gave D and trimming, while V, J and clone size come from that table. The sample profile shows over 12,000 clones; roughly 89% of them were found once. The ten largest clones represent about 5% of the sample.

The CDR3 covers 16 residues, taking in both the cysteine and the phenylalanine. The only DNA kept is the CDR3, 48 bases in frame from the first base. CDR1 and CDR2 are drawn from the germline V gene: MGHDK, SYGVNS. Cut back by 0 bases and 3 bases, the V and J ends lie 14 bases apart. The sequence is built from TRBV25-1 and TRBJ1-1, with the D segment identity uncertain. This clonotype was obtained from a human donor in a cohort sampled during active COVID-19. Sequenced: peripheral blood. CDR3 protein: CASSEYMLVRYTEAFF. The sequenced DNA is TGTGCCAGCAGTGAATATATGTTGGTGCGGTACACTGAAGCTTTCTTT.